These 10 T cell receptor beta chains were sequenced from one sample in a study of blood T cell repertoires in COVID-19. The data were produced by immunoSEQ multiplex PCR, yet TCRdb's version contains in-frame clones alone and is incomplete. The data contain over 85,000 clones, 78% of them singletons. Specimen: peripheral blood. Receptor source: a man aged 60-69 years with active or convalescent COVID-19.

The rearrangement links TRBV27 to TRBJ2-6; D ambiguous. Trimming shortened V by 5 bases and J by 1 base, and 6 bases separated the two germline ends. Germline lookup yields CDR1 MNHEY and CDR2 SMNVEV (reference sequence). The CDR3 is made up of 14 amino acids. The CDR3 DNA reads TGTGCCAGCAGTATCTTTTCTGGGGCCAACGTCCTGACTTTC. Protein product: CASSIFSGANVLTF.

The genes are TRBV10-3 and TRBJ2-3, with 8 nucleotides matching TRBD2. The CDR3 is made up of 14 amino acids. J gave up 4 bases and V 5 bases, and 5 bases lay outside the gene matches. CDR1 ENHRY and CDR2 SYGVKD come from the germline V gene. CDR3 bases: TGTGCCATCAGTAAGCGGGAGACGGCAGATACGCAGTATTTT. This gives the protein CAISKRETADTQYF.

This chain joins TRBV6-2 or TRBV6-3 and TRBJ1-5; 8 bases line up with TRBD1. Germline loops: CDR1 MNHEY, CDR2 SVGEGT. CDR3 length: 15 residues. J gave up 5 bases and V 2 bases, and 5 bases lay outside the gene matches. Here the CDR3 DNA reads TGTGCCAGCAGTTACAGGACAGGGACAGATCAGCCCCAGCATTTT. It translates to CASSYRTGTDQPQHF.

The chain combines TRBV30 with TRBJ2-3; D unresolved. Per germline, CDR1 GTSNPN and CDR2 SVGIG (reference sequence). The CDR3 totals 13 residues. With 5 bases removed from V and 1 base from J, the gap between germline ends came to 10 bases. The CDR3 region is CAWALRGTDTQYF. The CDR3 DNA follows: TGTGCCTGGGCCCTACGGGGCACAGATACGCAGTATTTT.

The rearrangement joins TRBV27 to TRBJ2-3, with 13 bases matching TRBD2. V shed 9 bases and J 5 bases; nucleotides not matched to a gene: 17. CDR1 MNHEY and CDR2 SMNVEV come from the germline V gene (reference sequence). This CDR3 comprises 18 residues. In nucleotides, the CDR3 is TGTGCCAGTCGTAAACCTCCGCAACTAGCGGGAGGGGTAGATACGCAGTATTTT. This codes for CASRKPPQLAGGVDTQYF.

This clone showed up just once. The rearrangement joins TRBV9 to TRBJ2-3; TRBD2 might be the D (6 bases). V was pared by 0 bases and J by 2 bases, with 16 bases between. The CDR3 length is 17 residues. Germline assignment: CDR1 SGDLS and CDR2 YYNGEE. The CDR3 DNA is TGTGCCAGCAGCGTAGTCGGGAGCGGGCGGGCCACAGATACGCAGTATTTT. This translates into CASSVVGSGRATDTQYF.

V usage is TRBV18 and J usage is TRBJ1-3; D gene uncertain. CDR1 is KGHSH and CDR2 is LQKENI in the germline V gene. This CDR3 comprises 17 residues. Trimming stripped 1 base from V and 0 bases from J, with 13 bases between. CDR3 nucleotide sequence: TGTGCCAGCTCACCACTCGGCGCGGGGAGCTCTGGAAACACCATATATTTT. This encodes CASSPLGAGSSGNTIYF.

This clone was observed once. The chain joins TRBV27 to TRBJ1-4; 9 bases agree with TRBD1. V lost 4 bases and J lost 6; bases outside the gene matches: 6. The CDR3 consists of 15 residues. Germline lookup yields CDR1 MNHEY and CDR2 SMNVEV (reference sequence). Here the CDR3 DNA reads TGTGCCAGCAGTTCTTATGGGACAGGGCATGAAAAACTGTTTTTT. It yields the protein CASSSYGTGHEKLFF.

The rearrangement uses TRBV4-1 and TRBJ1-4; TRBD1 is a possible D gene (6 bases). This CDR3 region has 19 residues. Germline V gene sequence: CDR1 MGHRA, CDR2 YSYEKL. V was cut by 3 bases and J by 0 bases, with 20 bases left in between. CDR3 bases: TGCGCCAGCAGCCACCCACTGACAGGACCCACCTCAACTAATGAAAAACTGTTTTTT. Protein: CASSHPLTGPTSTNEKLFF.

The CDR3 protein is CASSPSGTDNSPLHF. CDR3 DNA sequence: TGTGCCAGCAGCCCATCCGGGACAGATAATTCACCCCTCCACTTT. This rearrangement joins TRBV3-1 (or the pseudogene TRBV3-2) to TRBJ1-6; TRBD1 matches 7 bases. Trimming took 4 bases from V and 5 from J; bases not matched to a gene: 5. Germline V CDR1 and CDR2: LGHDT, YNNKEL (reference sequence). The CDR3 is made up of 15 amino acids.